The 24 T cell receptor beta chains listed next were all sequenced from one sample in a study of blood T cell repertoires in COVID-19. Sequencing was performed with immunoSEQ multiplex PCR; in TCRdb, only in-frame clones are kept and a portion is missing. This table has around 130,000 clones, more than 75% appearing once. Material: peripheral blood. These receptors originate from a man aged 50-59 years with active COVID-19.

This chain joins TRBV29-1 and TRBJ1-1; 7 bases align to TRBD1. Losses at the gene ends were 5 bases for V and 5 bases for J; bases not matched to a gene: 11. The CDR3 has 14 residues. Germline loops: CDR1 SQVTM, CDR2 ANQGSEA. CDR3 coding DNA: TGCAGCGTTTTAAGGGGGCTTCAAAAAACTGAAGCTTTCTTT. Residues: CSVLRGLQKTEAFF. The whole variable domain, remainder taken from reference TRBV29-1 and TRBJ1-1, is SAVISQKPSRDICQRGTSLTIQCQVDSQVTMMFWYRQQPGQSLTLIATANQGSEATYESGFVIDKFPISRPNLTFSTLTVSNMSPEDSSIYLCSVLRGLQKTEAFFGQGTRLTVV.

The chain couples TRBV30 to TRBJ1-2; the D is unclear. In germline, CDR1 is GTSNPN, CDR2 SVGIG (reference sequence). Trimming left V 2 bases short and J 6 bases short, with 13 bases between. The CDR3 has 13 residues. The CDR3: CAWSPQAFDGYTF. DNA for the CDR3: TGTGCCTGGAGTCCCCAAGCGTTCGATGGCTACACCTTC. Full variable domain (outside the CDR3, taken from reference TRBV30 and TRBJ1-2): SQTIHQWPATLVQPVGSPLSLECTVEGTSNPNLYWYRQAAGRGLQLLFYSVGIGQISSEVPQNLSASRPQDRQFILSSKKLLLSDSGFYLCAWSPQAFDGYTFGSGTRLTVV.

CDR3 coding DNA: TGCAGTGCTAGTAAGACTAGCGGTAATGAGCAGTTCTTC. This gives the protein CSASKTSGNEQFF. J is TRBJ2-1 and V is TRBV20-1; 9 nucleotides match TRBD2. Germline V gives CDR1 DFQATT, CDR2 SNEGSKA (reference sequence). J gave up 7 bases and V 3 bases, and 4 bases lay outside the gene matches. The CDR3 sequence is 13 residues long.

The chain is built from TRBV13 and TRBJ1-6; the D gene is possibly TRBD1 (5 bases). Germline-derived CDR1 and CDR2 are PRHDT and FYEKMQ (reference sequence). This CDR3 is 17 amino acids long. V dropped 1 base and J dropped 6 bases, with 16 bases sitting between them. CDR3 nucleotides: TGTGCCAGCAGCTTAGTCCGCAGTGGGACTGGTAATTCACCCCTCCACTTT. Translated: CASSLVRSGTGNSPLHF.

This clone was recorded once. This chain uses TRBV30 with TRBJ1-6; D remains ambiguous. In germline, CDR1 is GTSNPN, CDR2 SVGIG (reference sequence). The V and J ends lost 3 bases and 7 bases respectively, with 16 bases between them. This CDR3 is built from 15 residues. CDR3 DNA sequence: TGTGCCTGGAGATTGGGAAGGGAGGGAAATTCACCCCTCCACTTT. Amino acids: CAWRLGREGNSPLHF.

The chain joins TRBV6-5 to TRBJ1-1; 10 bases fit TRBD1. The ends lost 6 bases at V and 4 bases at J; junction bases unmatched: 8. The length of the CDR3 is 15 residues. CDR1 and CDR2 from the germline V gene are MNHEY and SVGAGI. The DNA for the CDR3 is TGTGCCAGCAGGATACGGGACAGGGGCCCCACTGAAGCTTTCTTT. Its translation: CASRIRDRGPTEAFF.

CDR3 sequence reads: CASSKGAGANTGELFF. The CDR3 region has the DNA TGTGCCAGCAGCAAAGGAGCGGGGGCGAACACCGGGGAGCTGTTTTTT. This chain uses TRBV21-1 with TRBJ2-2; the table's D call TRBD2 went unverified against the DNA. TRBV21-1 is noted as a pseudogene. The CDR3 consists of 16 residues.

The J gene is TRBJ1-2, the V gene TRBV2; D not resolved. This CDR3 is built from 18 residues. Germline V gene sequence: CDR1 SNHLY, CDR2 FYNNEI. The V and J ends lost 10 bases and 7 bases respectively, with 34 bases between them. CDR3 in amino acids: CANLVDPLSFQFTGGYTF. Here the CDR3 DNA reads TGTGCCAACTTAGTGGATCCCCTCTCATTTCAATTTACGGGTGGCTACACCTTC.

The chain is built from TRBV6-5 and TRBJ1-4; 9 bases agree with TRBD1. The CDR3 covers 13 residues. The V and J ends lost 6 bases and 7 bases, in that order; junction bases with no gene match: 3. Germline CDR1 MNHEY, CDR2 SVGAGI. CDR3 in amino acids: CASRDRGFEKLFF. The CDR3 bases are TGTGCCAGCAGGGACAGGGGATTTGAAAAACTGTTTTTT.

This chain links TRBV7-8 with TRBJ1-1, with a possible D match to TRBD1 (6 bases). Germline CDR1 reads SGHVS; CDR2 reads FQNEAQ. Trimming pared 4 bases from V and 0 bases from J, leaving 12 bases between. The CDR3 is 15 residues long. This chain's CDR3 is CASSSQGIMNTEAFF. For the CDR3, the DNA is TGTGCCAGCAGCTCACAGGGTATTATGAACACTGAAGCTTTCTTT.

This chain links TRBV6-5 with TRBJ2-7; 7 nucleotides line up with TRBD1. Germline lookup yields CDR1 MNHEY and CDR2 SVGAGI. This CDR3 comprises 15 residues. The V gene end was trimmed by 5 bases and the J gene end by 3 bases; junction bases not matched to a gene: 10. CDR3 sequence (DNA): TGTGCCAGCAGTCCAATCTCGGGACAGCTCTACGAGCAGTACTTC. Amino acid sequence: CASSPISGQLYEQYF.

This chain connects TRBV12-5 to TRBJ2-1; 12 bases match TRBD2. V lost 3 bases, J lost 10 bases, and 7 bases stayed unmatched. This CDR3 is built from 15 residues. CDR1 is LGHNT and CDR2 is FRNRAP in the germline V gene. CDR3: CASGLRLAGEGEQFF. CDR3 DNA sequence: TGTGCTAGTGGTTTACGACTAGCGGGGGAGGGGGAGCAGTTCTTC.

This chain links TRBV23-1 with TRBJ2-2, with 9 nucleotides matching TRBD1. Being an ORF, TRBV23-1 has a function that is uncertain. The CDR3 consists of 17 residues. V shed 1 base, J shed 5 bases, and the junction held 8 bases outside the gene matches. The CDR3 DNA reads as TGCGCCAGCAGTCAATTAGGGACAGGGTGTTGTACCGGGGAGCTGTTTTTT. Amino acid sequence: CASSQLGTGCCTGELFF.

The CDR3, as DNA: TGCAGCGCCGGGGACAGGGTAGGCTACGAGCAGTACTTC. Protein product: CSAGDRVGYEQYF. The rearrangement uses TRBV29-1 and TRBJ2-7; TRBD1 agrees at 9 bases. Germline values: CDR1 SQVTM, CDR2 ANQGSEA. With 7 bases clipped from V and 3 bases from J, the junction kept 7 bases outside the gene matches. This CDR3 is 13 amino acids long.

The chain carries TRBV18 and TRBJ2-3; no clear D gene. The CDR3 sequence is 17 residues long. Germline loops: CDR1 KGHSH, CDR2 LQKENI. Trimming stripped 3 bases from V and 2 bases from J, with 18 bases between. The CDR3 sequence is CASSPPTQPVPTDTQYF. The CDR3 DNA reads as TGTGCCAGCTCACCGCCGACACAACCCGTGCCCACAGATACGCAGTATTTT.

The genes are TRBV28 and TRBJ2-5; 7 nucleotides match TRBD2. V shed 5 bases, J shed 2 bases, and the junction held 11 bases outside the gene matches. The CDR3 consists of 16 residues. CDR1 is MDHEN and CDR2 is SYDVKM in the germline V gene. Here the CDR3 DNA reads TGTGCCAGCAGTCCGGGAGGCCCCCGGGGGCAAGAGACCCAGTACTTC. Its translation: CASSPGGPRGQETQYF. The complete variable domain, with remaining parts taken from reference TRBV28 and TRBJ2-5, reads DVKVTQSSRYLVKRTGEKVFLECVQDMDHENMFWYRQDPGLGLRLIYFSYDVKMKEKGDIPEGYSVSREKKERFSLILESASTNQTSMYLCASSPGGPRGQETQYFGPGTRLLVL.

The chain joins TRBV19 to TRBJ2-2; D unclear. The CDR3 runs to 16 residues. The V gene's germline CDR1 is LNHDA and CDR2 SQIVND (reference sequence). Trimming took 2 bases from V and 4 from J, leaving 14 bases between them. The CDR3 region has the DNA TGTGCCAGTAGTATATTCGCAGGTACCCCCACCGGGGAGCTGTTTTTT. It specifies CASSIFAGTPTGELFF. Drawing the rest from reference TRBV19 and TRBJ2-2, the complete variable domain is DGGITQSPKYLFRKEGQNVTLSCEQNLNHDAMYWYRQDPGQGLRLIYYSQIVNDFQKGDIAEGYSVSREKKESFPLTVTSAQKNPTAFYLCASSIFAGTPTGELFFGEGSRLTVL.

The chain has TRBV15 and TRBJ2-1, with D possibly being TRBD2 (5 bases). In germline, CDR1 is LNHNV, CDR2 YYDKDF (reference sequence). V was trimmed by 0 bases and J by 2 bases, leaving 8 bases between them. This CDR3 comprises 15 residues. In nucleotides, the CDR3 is TGTGCCACCAGCAGAGATCGGGGAACCTACAATGAGCAGTTCTTC. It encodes CATSRDRGTYNEQFF.

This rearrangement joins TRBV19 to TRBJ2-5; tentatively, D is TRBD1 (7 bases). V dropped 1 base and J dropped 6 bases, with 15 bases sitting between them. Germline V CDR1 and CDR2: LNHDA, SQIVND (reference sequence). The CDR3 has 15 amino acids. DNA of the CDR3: TGTGCCAGTAGTATAGGTCTACAGGGGAGGCAGACCCAGTACTTC. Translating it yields CASSIGLQGRQTQYF.

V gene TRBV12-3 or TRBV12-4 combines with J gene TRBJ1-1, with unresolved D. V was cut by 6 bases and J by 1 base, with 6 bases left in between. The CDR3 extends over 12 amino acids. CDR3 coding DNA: TGTGCCAGCAGCCCAGGGAACACTGAAGCTTTCTTT. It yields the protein CASSPGNTEAFF.

The CDR3 bases are TGTGCCAGCAGCTATCCAATAGTAAATGAGCAGTTCTTC. Protein product: CASSYPIVNEQFF. The V call is TRBV11-3, the J call TRBJ2-1, with no clear D. This CDR3 has 13 residues. Germline V CDR1 and CDR2: SGHNT, YENEEA. The V end was cut by 4 bases, the J end by 7 bases, with 11 bases between.

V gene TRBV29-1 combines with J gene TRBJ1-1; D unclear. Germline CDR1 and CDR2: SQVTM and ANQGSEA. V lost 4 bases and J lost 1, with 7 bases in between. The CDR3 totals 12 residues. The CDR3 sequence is CSVGRPNTEAFF. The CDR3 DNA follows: TGCAGCGTTGGGCGGCCGAACACTGAAGCTTTCTTT.

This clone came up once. This chain's CDR3 is CASSLAGGQNTEAFF. CDR3 DNA sequence: TGTGCCAGCAGTTTGGCAGGGGGGCAGAACACTGAAGCTTTCTTT. The chain joins TRBV7-8 to TRBJ1-1; 7 bases map to TRBD1. Trimming cost V 6 bases and J 1 base; bases outside gene matches: 8. Per the germline V gene, CDR1 is SGHVS and CDR2 is FQNEAQ. This CDR3 is built from 15 residues.

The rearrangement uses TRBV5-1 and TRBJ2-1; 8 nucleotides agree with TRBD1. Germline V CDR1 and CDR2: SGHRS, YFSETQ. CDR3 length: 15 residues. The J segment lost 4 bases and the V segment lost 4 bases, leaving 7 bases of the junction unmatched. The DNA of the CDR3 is TGCGCCAGCAGCCCTGGGACAGGAGATTACAATGAGCAGTTCTTC. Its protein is CASSPGTGDYNEQFF.